One sample yielded the 7 T cell receptor beta chains listed below, sequenced in a study of T cell repertoires in cytomegalovirus infection. In TCRdb, the reads were re-called with MiXCR into one record per CDR3 protein. The sample has fewer than 200,000 distinct CDR3 sequences, nearly 9.5% seen once. Material for sequencing was PBMCs. These receptors came from a human donor in good health (CMV status not recorded). Some clones in this sample may be carry-over from other donors' samples.

The rearrangement joins TRBV12-3 or TRBV12-4 to TRBJ1-2, with TRBD1 matching over 9 bases. The V segment lost 2 bases and the J segment 7 bases; nucleotides outside the gene matches: 8. This CDR3 region has 15 residues. The CDR3 region is CASSLMGQGGSGYTF. The CDR3 bases are TGTGCCAGCAGTTTAATGGGACAGGGTGGTTCTGGCTACACCTTC.

V gene TRBV25-1 combines with J gene TRBJ1-1; TRBD1 is a possible D gene (5 bases). The germline CDR1 and CDR2 sequences are MGHDK and SYGVNS. CDR3 length equals 13 residues. V lost 4 bases and J 1 base, leaving 7 bases between the germline ends. The CDR3 here is CASSVGGNTEAFF. The CDR3 DNA is TGTGCCAGCAGTGTGGGGGGGAACACTGAAGCTTTCTTT.

This clonotype was detected many times. V and J are TRBV7-2 and TRBJ2-1; D uncertain. CDR1 SGHTA and CDR2 FQGNSA come from the germline V gene. V was clipped by 2 bases and J by 8 bases, with 7 bases between them. The CDR3 runs 12 residues. This chain's CDR3 is CASSLTSYEQFF. The CDR3 nucleotides are TGTGCCAGCAGCTTAACATCCTATGAGCAGTTCTTC.

Only a few counts were recorded for this clonotype. The V call is TRBV20-1, the J call TRBJ2-7; D might be TRBD1 (6 bases). Germline V lookup: CDR1 DFQATT, CDR2 SNEGSKA (reference sequence). CDR3 length equals 13 residues. Trimming took 3 bases from V and 1 from J, leaving 10 bases between them. For the CDR3, the DNA is TGCAGTGCTAGGGACAGAGAATCCTACGAGCAGTACTTC. Amino acid sequence: CSARDRESYEQYF.

This clonotype was detected many times. This chain connects TRBV7-3 to TRBJ2-7; D perhaps matches TRBD2 (5 bases). This CDR3 is 15 amino acids long. Germline V gene lookup returns CDR1 SGHTA and CDR2 FQGTGA. Trimming left V 2 bases short and J 2 bases short, with 13 bases between. CDR3 coding DNA: TGTGCCAGCAGCTTAGAGGGCTACCCTACCTACGAGCAGTACTTC. Protein product: CASSLEGYPTYEQYF. The variable domain in full, with the rest retrieved from reference TRBV7-3 and TRBJ2-7, is GAGVSQTPSNKVTEKGKYVELRCDPISGHTALYWYRQSLGQGPEFLIYFQGTGAADDSGLPNDRFFAVRPEGSVSTLKIQRTERGDSAVYLCASSLEGYPTYEQYFGPGTRLTVT.

CDR3 region: CSARSGVGTDTQYF. The CDR3 nucleotides read TGCAGTGCTAGATCAGGGGTGGGAACAGATACGCAGTATTTT. J is TRBJ2-3 and V is TRBV20-1; D possibly corresponds to TRBD1 (6 bases). Trimming took 2 bases from V and 3 from J, leaving 12 bases between them. This CDR3 has 14 residues. Germline CDR1 DFQATT, CDR2 SNEGSKA (reference sequence).

There are many counts of this clonotype. CDR3 DNA: TGCAGTGCTATCACCCCATGGGGTAGCGGGAGTTTAGAGACCCAGTACTTC. This sequence encodes CSAITPWGSGSLETQYF. The chain combines TRBV20-1 with TRBJ2-5; TRBD2 aligns across 9 bases. Per the germline V gene, CDR1 is DFQATT and CDR2 is SNEGSKA (reference sequence). With V trimmed by 4 bases and J by 4 bases, 16 bases remained unmatched. This CDR3 is built from 17 residues.